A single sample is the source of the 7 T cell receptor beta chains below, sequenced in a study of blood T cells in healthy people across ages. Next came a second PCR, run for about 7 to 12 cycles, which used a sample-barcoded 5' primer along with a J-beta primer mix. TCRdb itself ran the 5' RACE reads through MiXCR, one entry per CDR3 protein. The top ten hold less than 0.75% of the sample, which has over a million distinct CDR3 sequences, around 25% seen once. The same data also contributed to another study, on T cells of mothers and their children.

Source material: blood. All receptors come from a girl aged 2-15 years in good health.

Written as DNA, the CDR3 is TGCGCCAGCAGCCATGGAGGGGGGGATGAGCAGTTCTTC. It is translated as CASSHGGGDEQFF. J is TRBJ2-1 and V is TRBV4-1; perhaps TRBD2 as D (7 bases). V lost 3 bases and J 8 bases, leaving 11 bases between the germline ends. CDR3 length: 13 residues. Germline V gives CDR1 MGHRA, CDR2 YSYEKL.

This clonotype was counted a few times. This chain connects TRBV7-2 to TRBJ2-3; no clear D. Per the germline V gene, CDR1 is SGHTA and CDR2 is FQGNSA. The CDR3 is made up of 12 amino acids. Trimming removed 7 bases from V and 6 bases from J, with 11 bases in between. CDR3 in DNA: TGTGCCAGCACCCCGGACGGTGATACGCAGTATTTT. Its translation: CASTPDGDTQYF.

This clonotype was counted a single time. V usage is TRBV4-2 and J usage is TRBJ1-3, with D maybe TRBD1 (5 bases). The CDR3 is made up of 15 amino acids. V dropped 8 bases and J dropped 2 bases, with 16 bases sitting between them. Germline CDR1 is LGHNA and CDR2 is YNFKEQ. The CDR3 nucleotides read TGTGCCAGCGGTAGGACACTGTCGACTGGAAACACCATATATTTT. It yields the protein CASGRTLSTGNTIYF.

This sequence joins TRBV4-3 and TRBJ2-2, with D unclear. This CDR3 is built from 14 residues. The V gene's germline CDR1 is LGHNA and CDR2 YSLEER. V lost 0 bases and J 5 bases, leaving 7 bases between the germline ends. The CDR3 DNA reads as TGCGCCAGCAGCCAAGATCGAGTTACCGGGGAGCTGTTTTTT. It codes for CASSQDRVTGELFF.

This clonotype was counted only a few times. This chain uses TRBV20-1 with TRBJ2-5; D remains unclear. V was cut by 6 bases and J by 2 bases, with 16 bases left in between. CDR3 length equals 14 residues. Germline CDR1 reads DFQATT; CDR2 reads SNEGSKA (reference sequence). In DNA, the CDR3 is TGCAGTGCCAGTCGCGGTGGTCAGCAAGAGACCCAGTACTTC. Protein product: CSASRGGQQETQYF.

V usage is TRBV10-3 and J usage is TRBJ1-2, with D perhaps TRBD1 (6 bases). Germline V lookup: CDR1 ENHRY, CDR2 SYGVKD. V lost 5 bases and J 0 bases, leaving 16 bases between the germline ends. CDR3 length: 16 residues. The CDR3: CAISPSVTGTNYGYTF. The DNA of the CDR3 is TGTGCCATCAGTCCGAGCGTGACAGGCACTAACTATGGCTACACCTTC.

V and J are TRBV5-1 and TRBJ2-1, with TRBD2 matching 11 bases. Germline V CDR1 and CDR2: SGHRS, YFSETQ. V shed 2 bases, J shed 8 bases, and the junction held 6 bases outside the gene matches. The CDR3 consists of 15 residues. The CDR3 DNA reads TGCGCCAGCAGCTTAACTAGCGGGAGTTTGTATGAGCAGTTCTTC. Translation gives CASSLTSGSLYEQFF. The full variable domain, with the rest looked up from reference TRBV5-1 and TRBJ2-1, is KAGVTQTPRYLIKTRGQQVTLSCSPISGHRSVSWYQQTPGQGLQFLFEYFSETQRNKGNFPGRFSGRQFSNSRSEMNVSTLELGDSALYLCASSLTSGSLYEQFFGPGTRLTVL.